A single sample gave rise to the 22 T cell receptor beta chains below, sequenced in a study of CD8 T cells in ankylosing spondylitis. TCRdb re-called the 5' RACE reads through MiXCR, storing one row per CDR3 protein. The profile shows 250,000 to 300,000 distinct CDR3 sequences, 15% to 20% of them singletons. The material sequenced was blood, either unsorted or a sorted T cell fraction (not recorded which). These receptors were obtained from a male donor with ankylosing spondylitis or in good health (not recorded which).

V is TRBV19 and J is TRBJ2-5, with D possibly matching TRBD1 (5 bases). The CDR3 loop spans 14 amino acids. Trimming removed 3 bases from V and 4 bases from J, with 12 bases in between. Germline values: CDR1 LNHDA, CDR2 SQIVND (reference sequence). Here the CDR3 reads CASSIPGLRETQYF. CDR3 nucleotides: TGTGCCAGTAGTATCCCAGGGTTAAGAGAGACCCAGTACTTC.

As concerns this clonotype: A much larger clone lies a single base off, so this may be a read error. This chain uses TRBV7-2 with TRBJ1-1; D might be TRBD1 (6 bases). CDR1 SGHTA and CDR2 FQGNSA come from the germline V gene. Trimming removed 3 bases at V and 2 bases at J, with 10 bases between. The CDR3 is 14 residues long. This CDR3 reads CASSFEGGNTEAFF. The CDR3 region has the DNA TGTGCCAGCAGCTTCGAGGGGGGAAACACTGAAGCTTTCTTT.

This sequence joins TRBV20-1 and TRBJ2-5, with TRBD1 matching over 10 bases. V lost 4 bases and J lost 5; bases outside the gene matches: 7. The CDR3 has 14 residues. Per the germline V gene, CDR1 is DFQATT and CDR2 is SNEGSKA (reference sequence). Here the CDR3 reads CSANRDRGRETQYF. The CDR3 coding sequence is TGCAGTGCTAACCGGGACAGGGGACGGGAGACCCAGTACTTC.

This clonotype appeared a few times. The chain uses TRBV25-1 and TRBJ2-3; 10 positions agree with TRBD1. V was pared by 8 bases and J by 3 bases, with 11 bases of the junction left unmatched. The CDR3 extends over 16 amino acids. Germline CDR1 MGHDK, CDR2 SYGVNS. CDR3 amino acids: CASGGGQGTSTDTQYF. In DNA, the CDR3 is TGTGCCAGCGGAGGGGGACAGGGGACTAGTACAGATACGCAGTATTTT.

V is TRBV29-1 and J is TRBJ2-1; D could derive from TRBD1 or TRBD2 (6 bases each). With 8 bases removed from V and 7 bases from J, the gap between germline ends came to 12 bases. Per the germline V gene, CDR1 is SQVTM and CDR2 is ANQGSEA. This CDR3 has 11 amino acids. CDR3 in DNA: TGCAGCATGGAGGGGGAAAATGAGCAGTTCTTC. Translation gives CSMEGENEQFF.

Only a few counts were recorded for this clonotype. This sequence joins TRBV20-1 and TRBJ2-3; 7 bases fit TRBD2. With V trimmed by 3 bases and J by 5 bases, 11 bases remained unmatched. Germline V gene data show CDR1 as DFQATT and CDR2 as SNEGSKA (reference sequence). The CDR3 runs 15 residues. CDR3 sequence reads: CSARSAGDSGDTQYF. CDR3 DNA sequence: TGCAGTGCTAGGTCCGCGGGAGATTCGGGAGATACGCAGTATTTT.

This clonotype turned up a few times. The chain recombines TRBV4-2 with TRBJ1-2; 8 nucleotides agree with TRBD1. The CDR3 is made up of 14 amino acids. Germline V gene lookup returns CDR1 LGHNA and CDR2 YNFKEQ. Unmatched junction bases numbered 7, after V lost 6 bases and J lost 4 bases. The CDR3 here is CASSGATGAYGYTF. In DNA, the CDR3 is TGTGCCAGCAGTGGGGCGACAGGGGCCTATGGCTACACCTTC.

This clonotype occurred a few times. In nucleotides, the CDR3 is TGTGCCACCAGCAGAGAGGAGACCCAGTACTTC. Translating gives CATSREETQYF. This chain joins TRBV15 and TRBJ2-5; D not certain. Germline V gene sequence: CDR1 LNHNV, CDR2 YYDKDF (reference sequence). This CDR3 comprises 11 residues. The V end was cut by 0 bases, the J end by 5 bases, with 1 base between.

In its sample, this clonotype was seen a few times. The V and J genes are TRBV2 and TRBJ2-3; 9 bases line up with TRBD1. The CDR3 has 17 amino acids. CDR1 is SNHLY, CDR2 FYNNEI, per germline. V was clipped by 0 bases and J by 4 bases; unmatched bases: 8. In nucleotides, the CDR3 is TGTGCCAGCAGTGAAGCGCAGCGGGGACAGGGTTCAGATACGCAGTATTTT. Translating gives CASSEAQRGQGSDTQYF.

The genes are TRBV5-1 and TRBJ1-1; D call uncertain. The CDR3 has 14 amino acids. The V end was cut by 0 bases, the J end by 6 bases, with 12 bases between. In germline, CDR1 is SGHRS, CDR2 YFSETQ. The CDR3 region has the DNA TGCGCCAGCAGCTTGGCCGGCTCTGGGTCTGAAGCTTTCTTT. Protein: CASSLAGSGSEAFF.

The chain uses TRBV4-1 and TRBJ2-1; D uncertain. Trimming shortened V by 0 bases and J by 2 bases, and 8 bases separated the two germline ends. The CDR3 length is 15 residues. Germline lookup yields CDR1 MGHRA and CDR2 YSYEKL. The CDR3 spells CASSQEGRTYNEQFF. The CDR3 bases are TGCGCCAGCAGCCAAGAGGGCAGGACCTACAATGAGCAGTTCTTC.

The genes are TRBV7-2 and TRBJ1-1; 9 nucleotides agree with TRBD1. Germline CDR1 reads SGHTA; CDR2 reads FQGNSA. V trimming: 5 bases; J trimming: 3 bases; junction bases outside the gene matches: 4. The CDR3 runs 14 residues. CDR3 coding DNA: TGTGCCAGCAGCCCAAGACAGGGGGACACTGAAGCTTTCTTT. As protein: CASSPRQGDTEAFF.

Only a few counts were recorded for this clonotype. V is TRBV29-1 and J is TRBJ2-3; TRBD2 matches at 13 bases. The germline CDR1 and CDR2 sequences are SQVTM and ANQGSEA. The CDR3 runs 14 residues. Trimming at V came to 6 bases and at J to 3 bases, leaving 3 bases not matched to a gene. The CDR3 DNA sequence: TGCAGCGTGGCGACTAGCGGGAGGACAGATACGCAGTATTTT. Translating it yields CSVATSGRTDTQYF.

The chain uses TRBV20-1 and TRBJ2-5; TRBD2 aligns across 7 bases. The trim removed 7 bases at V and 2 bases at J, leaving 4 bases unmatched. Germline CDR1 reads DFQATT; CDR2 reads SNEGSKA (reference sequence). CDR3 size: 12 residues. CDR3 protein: CSGTGGQETQYF. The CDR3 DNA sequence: TGCAGTGGCACCGGGGGGCAAGAGACCCAGTACTTC.

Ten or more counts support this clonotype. CDR3 bases: TGTGCCAGCAGAACAGGGGGCACTGAAGCTTTCTTT. Translation: CASRTGGTEAFF. The V gene is TRBV5-6, the J gene TRBJ1-1; 8 nucleotides agree with TRBD1. With 5 bases clipped from V and 4 bases from J, the junction kept 1 base outside the gene matches. Germline V CDR1 and CDR2: SGHDT, YYEEEE. The CDR3 totals 12 residues.

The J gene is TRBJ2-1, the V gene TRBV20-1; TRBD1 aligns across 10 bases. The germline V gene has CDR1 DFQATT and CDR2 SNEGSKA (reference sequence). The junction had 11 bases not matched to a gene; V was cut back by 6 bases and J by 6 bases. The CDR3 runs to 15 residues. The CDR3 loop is CSAREGTGVPNEQFF. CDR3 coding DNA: TGCAGTGCCCGCGAGGGGACAGGGGTACCCAATGAGCAGTTCTTC.

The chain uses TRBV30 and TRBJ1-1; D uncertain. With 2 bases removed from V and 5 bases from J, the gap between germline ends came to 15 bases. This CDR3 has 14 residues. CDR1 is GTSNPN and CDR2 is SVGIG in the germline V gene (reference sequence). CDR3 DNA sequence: TGTGCCTGGAGTCCCCAAGCTACGCGAACTGAAGCTTTCTTT. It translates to CAWSPQATRTEAFF.

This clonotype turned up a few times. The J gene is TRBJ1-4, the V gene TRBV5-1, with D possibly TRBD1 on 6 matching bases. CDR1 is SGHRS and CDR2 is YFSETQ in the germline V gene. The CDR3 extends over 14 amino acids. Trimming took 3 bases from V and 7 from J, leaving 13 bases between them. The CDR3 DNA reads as TGCGCCAGCAGCTATGGGGGCCAGGGTGAAAAACTGTTTTTT. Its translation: CASSYGGQGEKLFF.

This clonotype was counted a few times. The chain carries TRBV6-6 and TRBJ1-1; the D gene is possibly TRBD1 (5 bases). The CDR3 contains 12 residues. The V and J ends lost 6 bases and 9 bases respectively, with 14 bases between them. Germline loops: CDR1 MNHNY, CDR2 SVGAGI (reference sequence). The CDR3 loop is CASRSDRQKAFF. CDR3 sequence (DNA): TGTGCCAGCAGATCCGACAGACAAAAAGCTTTCTTT.

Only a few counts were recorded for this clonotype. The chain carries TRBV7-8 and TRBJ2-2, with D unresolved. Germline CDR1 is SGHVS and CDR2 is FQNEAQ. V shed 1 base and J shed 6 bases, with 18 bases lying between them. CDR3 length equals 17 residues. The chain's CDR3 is CASSLGGTPRRAGELFF. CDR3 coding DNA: TGTGCCAGCAGCTTAGGGGGTACACCCAGAAGGGCCGGGGAGCTGTTTTTT.

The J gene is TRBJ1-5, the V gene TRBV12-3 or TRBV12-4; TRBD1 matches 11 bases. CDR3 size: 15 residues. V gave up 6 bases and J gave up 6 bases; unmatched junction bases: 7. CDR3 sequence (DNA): TGTGCCAGCAGAGGATCCGGGACAGGGGGTCAGCCCCAGCATTTT. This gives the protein CASRGSGTGGQPQHF.

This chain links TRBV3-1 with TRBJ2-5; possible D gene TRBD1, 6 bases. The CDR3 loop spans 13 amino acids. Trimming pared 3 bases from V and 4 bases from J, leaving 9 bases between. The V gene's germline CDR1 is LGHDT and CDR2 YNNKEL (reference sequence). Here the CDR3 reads CASSHRGGETQYF. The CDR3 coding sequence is TGTGCCAGCAGCCACAGGGGTGGAGAGACCCAGTACTTC.